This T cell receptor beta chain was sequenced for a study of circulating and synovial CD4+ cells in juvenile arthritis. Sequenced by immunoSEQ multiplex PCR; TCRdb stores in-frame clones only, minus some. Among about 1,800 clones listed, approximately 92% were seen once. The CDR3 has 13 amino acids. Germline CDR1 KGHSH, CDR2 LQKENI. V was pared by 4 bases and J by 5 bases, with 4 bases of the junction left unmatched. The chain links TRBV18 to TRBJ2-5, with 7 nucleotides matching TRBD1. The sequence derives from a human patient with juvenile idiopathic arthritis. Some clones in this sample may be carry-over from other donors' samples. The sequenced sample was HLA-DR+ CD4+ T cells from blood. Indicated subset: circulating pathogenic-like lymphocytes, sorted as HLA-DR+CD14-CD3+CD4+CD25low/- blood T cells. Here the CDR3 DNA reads TGTGCCAGCTCACAGGGGGCGACGGAGACCCAGTACTTC. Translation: CASSQGATETQYF.